The next 13 T cell receptor beta chains were all read from a single sample in a study of cytomegalovirus exposure and HLA in healthy donors. Primers: 60 Vbeta forward and 13 Jbeta reverse. Using immunoSEQ multiplex PCR, the repertoire was profiled, and TCRdb retains in-frame clones only, with some absent. The sample shows 210,000 or so clones, 77% of them seen only once. Sequenced sample: PBMCs. The receptors here all came from an older woman in good health and CMV-seropositive.

The genes are TRBV19 and TRBJ1-4; 7 nucleotides line up with TRBD1. Per germline, CDR1 LNHDA and CDR2 SQIVND (reference sequence). The CDR3 length is 14 residues. The J segment lost 1 base and the V segment lost 6 bases, leaving 2 bases of the junction unmatched. CDR3 sequence: CASRGTVTNEKLFF. The DNA of the CDR3 is TGTGCCAGTAGGGGGACAGTAACTAATGAAAAACTGTTTTTT. The full variable domain, its missing parts supplied by reference TRBV19 and TRBJ1-4, is DGGITQSPKYLFRKEGQNVTLSCEQNLNHDAMYWYRQDPGQGLRLIYYSQIVNDFQKGDIAEGYSVSREKKESFPLTVTSAQKNPTAFYLCASRGTVTNEKLFFGSGTQLSVL.

CDR3 in amino acids: CASSIAPGLGETQYF. The CDR3 bases are TGTGCCAGCAGCATCGCCCCGGGGTTAGGTGAGACCCAGTACTTC. This rearrangement joins TRBV9 to TRBJ2-5; weak D call: TRBD2 (5 bases). Germline-derived CDR1 and CDR2 are SGDLS and YYNGEE. Trimming cost V 4 bases and J 5 bases, with 18 bases left between them. The CDR3 covers 15 residues.

The J gene is TRBJ1-1, the V gene TRBV9, with 7 bases aligning to TRBD1. The germline V gene encodes CDR1 SGDLS and CDR2 YYNGEE. The trim removed 0 bases at V and 4 bases at J, leaving 6 bases unmatched. The CDR3 runs 15 residues. Here the CDR3 DNA reads TGTGCCAGCAGCGTAGGAGGCCAGGGGGGCACTGAAGCTTTCTTT. It codes for CASSVGGQGGTEAFF.

The chain is built from TRBV5-1 and TRBJ1-6, with D possibly TRBD1 on 6 matching bases. Trimming took 5 bases from V and 5 from J, leaving 11 bases between them. Germline CDR1 is SGHRS and CDR2 is YFSETQ. The CDR3 is 14 residues long. DNA for the CDR3: TGCGCCAGCAGTATGGGGGCAAATAATTCACCCCTCCACTTT. This codes for CASSMGANNSPLHF.

This clone was recorded a few times. The chain has TRBV19 and TRBJ2-1; D remains ambiguous. Germline V gene data show CDR1 as LNHDA and CDR2 as SQIVND (reference sequence). CDR3 length: 16 residues. Trimming left V 6 bases short and J 0 bases short, with 15 bases between. CDR3 loop: CASRPHGQSSYNEQFF. The CDR3 DNA is TGTGCCAGTAGACCCCATGGGCAGAGCTCCTACAATGAGCAGTTCTTC.

This clone has only a few counts. The CDR3 DNA follows: TGTGCCAGCAGTGGGTCAACTAGCGGGGGAACCTACAATGAGCAGTTCTTC. The encoded protein is CASSGSTSGGTYNEQFF. The chain employs TRBV28 and TRBJ2-1, with TRBD2 matching 11 bases. CDR3 length: 17 amino acids. J was trimmed by 2 bases and V by 5 bases; bases with no gene match: 8. The germline gives CDR1 MDHEN, CDR2 SYDVKM.

This chain joins TRBV10-3 and TRBJ2-5; D is uncertain. The CDR3 is 13 amino acids. In germline, CDR1 is ENHRY, CDR2 SYGVKD. Trimming stripped 5 bases from V and 3 bases from J, with 10 bases between. The CDR3 nucleotides read TGTGCCATCAGTAGACTCGCCGAAGAGACCCAGTACTTC. Its translation is CAISRLAEETQYF.

This chain joins TRBV6-6 and TRBJ1-4; tentative D call: TRBD1 (6 bases). V was trimmed by 5 bases and J by 8 bases, leaving 18 bases between them. The CDR3 consists of 15 residues. Germline-derived CDR1 and CDR2 are MNHNY and SVGAGI (reference sequence). DNA for the CDR3: TGTGCCAGCAGTCAGACGACAGGACGGGTGGAAAAACTGTTTTTT. Its translation: CASSQTTGRVEKLFF.

The chain couples TRBV5-8 to TRBJ1-5; 9 nucleotides agree with TRBD1. The germline V gene has CDR1 SGHTS and CDR2 YDEGEE. CDR3 length: 14 residues. The J segment lost 6 bases and the V segment lost 3 bases, leaving 4 bases of the junction unmatched. CDR3 nucleotide sequence: TGTGCCAGCAGCTCGGACAGGGGCGGTCAGCCCCAGCATTTT. This codes for CASSSDRGGQPQHF.

This clone has just a few counts. The rearrangement uses TRBV27 and TRBJ1-5; 9 bases fit TRBD1. The length of the CDR3 is 15 residues. CDR1 MNHEY and CDR2 SMNVEV come from the germline V gene (reference sequence). The J segment lost 5 bases and the V segment lost 4 bases, leaving 6 bases of the junction unmatched. The CDR3 DNA reads TGTGCCAGCAGTTACAACCGGGACAGGGATCAGCCCCAGCATTTT. It codes for CASSYNRDRDQPQHF.

The genes are TRBV7-9 and TRBJ2-7, with a tentative D call TRBD1 (5 bases). This CDR3 is 12 amino acids long. V was clipped by 6 bases and J by 3 bases, with 9 bases between them. Germline CDR1 reads SEHNR; CDR2 reads FQNEAQ (reference sequence). The CDR3 region is CASSIQGYEQYF. For the CDR3, the DNA is TGTGCCAGCAGTATCCAGGGCTACGAGCAGTACTTC.

The V gene is TRBV4-1, the J gene TRBJ1-5; no clear D gene. This CDR3 has 12 amino acids. Germline V gene data show CDR1 as MGHRA and CDR2 as YSYEKL. The CDR3 spells CASGQVNQPQHF. The DNA for the CDR3 is TGCGCAAGCGGGCAAGTAAATCAGCCCCAGCATTTT.

The chain links TRBV18 to TRBJ1-1, with D unresolved. V dropped 3 bases and J dropped 0 bases, with 11 bases sitting between them. Germline CDR1 is KGHSH and CDR2 is LQKENI. There are 15 residues in the CDR3. The DNA for the CDR3 is TGTGCCAGCTCACCTCGGGAGTTAATGAACACTGAAGCTTTCTTT. This codes for CASSPRELMNTEAFF.